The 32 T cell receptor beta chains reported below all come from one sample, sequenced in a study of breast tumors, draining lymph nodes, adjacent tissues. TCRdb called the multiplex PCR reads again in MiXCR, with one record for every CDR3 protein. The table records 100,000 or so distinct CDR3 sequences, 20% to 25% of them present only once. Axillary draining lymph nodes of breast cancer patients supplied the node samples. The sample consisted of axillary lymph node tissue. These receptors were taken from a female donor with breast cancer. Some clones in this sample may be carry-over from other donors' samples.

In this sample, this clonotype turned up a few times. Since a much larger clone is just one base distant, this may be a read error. CDR3 in DNA: TGCGCCGGCAGCTTGTCCGGGCGCAAGTACAATGAGCAGTTCTTC. Its translation is CAGSLSGRKYNEQFF. The chain employs TRBV5-1 and TRBJ2-1; no clear D gene. This CDR3 has 15 residues. CDR1 is SGHRS, CDR2 YFSETQ, per germline.

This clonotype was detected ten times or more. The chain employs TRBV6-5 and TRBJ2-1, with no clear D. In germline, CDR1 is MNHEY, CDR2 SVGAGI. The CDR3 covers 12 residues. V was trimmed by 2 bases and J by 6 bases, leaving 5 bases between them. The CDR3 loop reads CASSYGGNEQFF. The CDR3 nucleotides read TGTGCCAGCAGTTACGGTGGCAATGAGCAGTTCTTC.

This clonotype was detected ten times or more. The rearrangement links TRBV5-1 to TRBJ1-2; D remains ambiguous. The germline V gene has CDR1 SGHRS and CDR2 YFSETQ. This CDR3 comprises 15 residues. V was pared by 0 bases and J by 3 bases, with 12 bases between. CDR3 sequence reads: CASSLAMGADYGYTF. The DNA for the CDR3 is TGCGCCAGCAGCTTGGCCATGGGAGCGGACTATGGCTACACCTTC.

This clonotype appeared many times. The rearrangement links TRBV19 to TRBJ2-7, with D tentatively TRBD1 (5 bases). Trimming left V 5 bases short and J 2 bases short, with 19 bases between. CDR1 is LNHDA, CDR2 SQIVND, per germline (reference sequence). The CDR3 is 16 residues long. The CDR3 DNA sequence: TGTGCCAGTAGTCCCGCAGGGCTGACGACCCCCTACGAGCAGTACTTC. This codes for CASSPAGLTTPYEQYF.

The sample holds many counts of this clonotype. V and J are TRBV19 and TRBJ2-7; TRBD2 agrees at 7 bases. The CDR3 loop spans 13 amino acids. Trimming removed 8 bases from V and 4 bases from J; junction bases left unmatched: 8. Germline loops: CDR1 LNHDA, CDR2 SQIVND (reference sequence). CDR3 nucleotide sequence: TGTGCCAGTCAAGGGGACTACCCTTACGAGCAGTACTTC. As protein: CASQGDYPYEQYF.

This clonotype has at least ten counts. The CDR3 DNA reads TGTGCCAGTAGTATACAGTTGGACAGGCACTACGAGCAGTACTTC. It translates to CASSIQLDRHYEQYF. The rearrangement joins TRBV19 to TRBJ2-7; TRBD1 matches 7 bases. J gave up 3 bases and V 2 bases, and 7 bases lay outside the gene matches. CDR3 size: 15 residues. Germline assignment: CDR1 LNHDA and CDR2 SQIVND (reference sequence).

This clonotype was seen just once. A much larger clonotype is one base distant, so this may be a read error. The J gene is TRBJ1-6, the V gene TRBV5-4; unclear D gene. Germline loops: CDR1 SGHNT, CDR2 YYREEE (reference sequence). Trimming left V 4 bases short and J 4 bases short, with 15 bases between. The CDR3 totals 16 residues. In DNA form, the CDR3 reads TGTGCCAGCAGCCCAAAGTCGGGTCCTTATAATTCACCCCTCCACTTT. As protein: CASSPKSGPYNSPLHF.

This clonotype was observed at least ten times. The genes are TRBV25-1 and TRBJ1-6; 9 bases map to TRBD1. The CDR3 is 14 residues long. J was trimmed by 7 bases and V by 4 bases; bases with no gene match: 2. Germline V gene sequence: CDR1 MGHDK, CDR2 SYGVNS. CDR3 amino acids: CASSADRGNSPLHF. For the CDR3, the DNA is TGTGCCAGCAGTGCGGACAGGGGAAATTCACCCCTCCACTTT.

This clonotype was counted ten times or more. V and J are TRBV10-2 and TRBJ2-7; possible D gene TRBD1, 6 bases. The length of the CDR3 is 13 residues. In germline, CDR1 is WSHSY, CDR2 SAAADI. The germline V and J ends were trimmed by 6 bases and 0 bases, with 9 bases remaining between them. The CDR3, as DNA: TGCGCCAGCAGAGGACAGACCTCCTACGAGCAGTACTTC. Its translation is CASRGQTSYEQYF.

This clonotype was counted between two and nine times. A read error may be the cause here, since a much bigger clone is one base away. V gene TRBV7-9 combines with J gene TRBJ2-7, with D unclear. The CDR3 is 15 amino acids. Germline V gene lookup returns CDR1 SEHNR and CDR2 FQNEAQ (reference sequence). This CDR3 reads CASSSPGRSSYGQYF. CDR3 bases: TGTGCCAGCAGCTCCCCGGGCCGAAGCTCCTACGGGCAGTACTTC.

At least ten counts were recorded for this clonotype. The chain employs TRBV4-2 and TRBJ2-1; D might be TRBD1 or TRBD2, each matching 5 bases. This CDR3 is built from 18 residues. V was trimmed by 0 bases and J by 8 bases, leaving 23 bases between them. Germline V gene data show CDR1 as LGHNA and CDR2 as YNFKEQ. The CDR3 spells CASSQDLPGPINRDEQFF. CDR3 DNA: TGTGCCAGCAGCCAAGACCTCCCGGGACCCATCAATCGGGATGAGCAGTTCTTC.

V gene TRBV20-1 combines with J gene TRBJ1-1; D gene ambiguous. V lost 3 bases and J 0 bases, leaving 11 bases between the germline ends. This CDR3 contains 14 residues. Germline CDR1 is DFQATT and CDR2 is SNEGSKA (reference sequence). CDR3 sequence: CSASRFVLNTEAFF. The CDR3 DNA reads TGCAGTGCTAGTCGCTTTGTTTTGAACACTGAAGCTTTCTTT.

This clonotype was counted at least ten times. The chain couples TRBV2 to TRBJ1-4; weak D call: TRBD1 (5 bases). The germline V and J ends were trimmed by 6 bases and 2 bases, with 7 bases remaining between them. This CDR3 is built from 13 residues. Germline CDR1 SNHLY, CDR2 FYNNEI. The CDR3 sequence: CASRRGTNEKLFF. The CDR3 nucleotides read TGTGCCAGCAGACGGGGGACTAATGAAAAACTGTTTTTT.

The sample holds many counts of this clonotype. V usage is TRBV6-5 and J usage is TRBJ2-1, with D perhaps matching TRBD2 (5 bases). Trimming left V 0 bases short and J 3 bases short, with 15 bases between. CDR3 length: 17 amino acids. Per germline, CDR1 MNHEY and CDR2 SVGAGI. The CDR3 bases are TGTGCCAGCAGTTACTCGAAGGTAGAGAGGGTCTACAATGAGCAGTTCTTC. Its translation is CASSYSKVERVYNEQFF.

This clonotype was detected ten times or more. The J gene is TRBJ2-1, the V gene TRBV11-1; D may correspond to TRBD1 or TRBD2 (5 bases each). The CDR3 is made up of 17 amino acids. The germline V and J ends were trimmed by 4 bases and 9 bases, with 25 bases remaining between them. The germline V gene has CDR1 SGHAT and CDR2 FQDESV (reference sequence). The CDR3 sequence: CASSSGTIRRGSGEQFF. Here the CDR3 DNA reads TGTGCCAGCAGCTCTGGGACCATTCGTCGGGGATCCGGTGAGCAGTTCTTC.

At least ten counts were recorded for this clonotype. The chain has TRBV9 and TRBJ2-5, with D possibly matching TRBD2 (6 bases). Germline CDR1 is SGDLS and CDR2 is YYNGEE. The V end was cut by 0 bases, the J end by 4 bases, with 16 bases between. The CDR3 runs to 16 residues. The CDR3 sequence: CASSVGLGGNSETQYF. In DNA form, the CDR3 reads TGTGCCAGCAGCGTAGGCCTTGGCGGGAATTCAGAGACCCAGTACTTC.

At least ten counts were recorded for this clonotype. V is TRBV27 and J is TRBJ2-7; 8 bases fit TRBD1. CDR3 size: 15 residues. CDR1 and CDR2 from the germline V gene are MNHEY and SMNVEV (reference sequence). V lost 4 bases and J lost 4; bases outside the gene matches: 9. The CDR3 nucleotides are TGTGCCAGCAGTTCCAGACAGGGGAGGCGTTACGAGCAGTACTTC. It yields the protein CASSSRQGRRYEQYF.

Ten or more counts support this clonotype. DNA of the CDR3: TGTGCCAGCAGCTCCGATCGGGGGGCGGGTGGCTACACCTTC. Translated, it gives CASSSDRGAGGYTF. The V call is TRBV7-9, the J call TRBJ1-2; D perhaps matches TRBD1 (6 bases). The CDR3 extends over 14 amino acids. Germline V gene data show CDR1 as SEHNR and CDR2 as FQNEAQ (reference sequence). Trimming shortened V by 4 bases and J by 7 bases, and 16 bases separated the two germline ends. The variable domain in full, with the rest retrieved from reference TRBV7-9 and TRBJ1-2, is DTGVSQNPRHKITKRGQNVTFRCDPISEHNRLYWYRQTLGQGPEFLTYFQNEAQLEKSRLLSDRFSAERPKGSFSTLEIQRTEQGDSAMYLCASSSDRGAGGYTFGSGTRLTVV.

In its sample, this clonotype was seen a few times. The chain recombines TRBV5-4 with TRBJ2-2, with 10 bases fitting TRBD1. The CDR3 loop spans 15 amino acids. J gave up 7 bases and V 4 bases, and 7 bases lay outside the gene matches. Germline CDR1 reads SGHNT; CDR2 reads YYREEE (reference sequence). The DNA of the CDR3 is TGTGCCAGCAGCAGAGGGACAGGGGTCGGCGGGGAGCTGTTTTTT. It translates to CASSRGTGVGGELFF.

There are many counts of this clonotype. The CDR3 sequence is CASSVGTGSRGYTF. The DNA for the CDR3 is TGTGCCAGCAGCGTAGGAACAGGGTCTCGGGGCTACACCTTC. This chain links TRBV9 with TRBJ1-2, with D possibly being TRBD1 (6 bases). Germline V CDR1 and CDR2: SGDLS, YYNGEE. This CDR3 is 14 amino acids long. The V end was cut by 0 bases, the J end by 8 bases, with 14 bases between.

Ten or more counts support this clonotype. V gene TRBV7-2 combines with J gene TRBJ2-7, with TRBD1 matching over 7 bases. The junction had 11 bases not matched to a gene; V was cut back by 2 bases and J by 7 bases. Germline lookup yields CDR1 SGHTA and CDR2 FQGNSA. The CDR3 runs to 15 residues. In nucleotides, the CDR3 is TGTGCCAGCAGCTTATTCGGGACAGAGATGAGGGAGCAGTACTTC. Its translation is CASSLFGTEMREQYF.

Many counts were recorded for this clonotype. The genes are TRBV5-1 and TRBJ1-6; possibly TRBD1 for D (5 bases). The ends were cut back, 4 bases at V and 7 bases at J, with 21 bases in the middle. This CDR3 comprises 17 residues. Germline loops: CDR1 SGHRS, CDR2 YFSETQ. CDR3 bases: TGCGCCAGCAGCCCGGGGGGTTGGGAAGGGGAGAATTCACCCCTCCACTTT. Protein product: CASSPGGWEGENSPLHF.

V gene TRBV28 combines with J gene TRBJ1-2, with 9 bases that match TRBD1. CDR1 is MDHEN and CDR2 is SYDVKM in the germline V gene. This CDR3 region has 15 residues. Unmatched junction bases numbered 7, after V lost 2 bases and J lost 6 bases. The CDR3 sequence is CASSLIRGQGNGYTF. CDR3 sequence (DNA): TGTGCCAGCAGTTTAATCAGGGGACAGGGCAATGGCTACACCTTC.

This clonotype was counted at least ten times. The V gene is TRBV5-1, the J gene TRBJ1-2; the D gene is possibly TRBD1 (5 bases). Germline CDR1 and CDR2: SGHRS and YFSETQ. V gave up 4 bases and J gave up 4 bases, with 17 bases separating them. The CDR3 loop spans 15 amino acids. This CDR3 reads CASSPGEVQTYGYTF. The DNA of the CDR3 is TGCGCCAGCAGCCCGGGGGAGGTACAGACCTATGGCTACACCTTC.

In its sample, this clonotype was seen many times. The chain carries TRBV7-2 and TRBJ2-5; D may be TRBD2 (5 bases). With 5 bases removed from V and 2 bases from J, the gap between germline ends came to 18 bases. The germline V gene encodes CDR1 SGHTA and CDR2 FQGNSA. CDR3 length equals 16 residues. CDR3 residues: CASSLPDWYSQETQYF. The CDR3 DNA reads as TGTGCCAGCAGCCTCCCGGACTGGTACTCTCAAGAGACCCAGTACTTC.

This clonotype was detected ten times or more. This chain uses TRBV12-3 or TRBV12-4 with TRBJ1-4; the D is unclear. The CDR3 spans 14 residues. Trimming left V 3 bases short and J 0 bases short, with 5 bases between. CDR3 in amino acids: CASSFFATNEKLFF. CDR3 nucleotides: TGTGCCAGCAGTTTTTTTGCAACTAATGAAAAACTGTTTTTT.

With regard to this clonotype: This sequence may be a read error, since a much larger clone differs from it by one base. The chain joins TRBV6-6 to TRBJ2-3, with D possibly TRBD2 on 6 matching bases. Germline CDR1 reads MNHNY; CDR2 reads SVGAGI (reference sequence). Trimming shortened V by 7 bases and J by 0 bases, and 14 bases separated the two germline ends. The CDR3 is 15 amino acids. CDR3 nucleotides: TGTGCCAGCACCATGCTAGCGCTTAGCACAGATACGCAGTATTTT. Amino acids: CASTMLALSTDTQYF.

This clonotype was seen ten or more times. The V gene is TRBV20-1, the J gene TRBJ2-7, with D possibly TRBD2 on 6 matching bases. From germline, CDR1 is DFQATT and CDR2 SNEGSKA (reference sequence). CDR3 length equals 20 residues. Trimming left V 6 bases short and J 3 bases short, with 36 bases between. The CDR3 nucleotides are TGCAGTGCCCAAACGAGAAACAGGCCTAGCGACACTGTGGCTTACTACGAGCAGTACTTC. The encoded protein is CSAQTRNRPSDTVAYYEQYF.

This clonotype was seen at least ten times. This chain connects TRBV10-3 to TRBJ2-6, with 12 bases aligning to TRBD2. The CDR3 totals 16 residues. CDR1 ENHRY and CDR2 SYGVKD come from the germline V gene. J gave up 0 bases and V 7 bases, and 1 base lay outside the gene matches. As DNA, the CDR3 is TGTGCCATCACTAGCGGGGGGGCCTCTGGGGCCAACGTCCTGACTTTC. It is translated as CAITSGGASGANVLTF.

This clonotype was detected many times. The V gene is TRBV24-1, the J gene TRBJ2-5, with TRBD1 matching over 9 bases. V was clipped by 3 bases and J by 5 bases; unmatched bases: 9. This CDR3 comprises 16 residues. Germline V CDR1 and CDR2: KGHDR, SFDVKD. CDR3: CATSDPGTGPGETQYF. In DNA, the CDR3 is TGTGCCACCAGTGATCCGGGGACAGGGCCAGGGGAGACCCAGTACTTC.

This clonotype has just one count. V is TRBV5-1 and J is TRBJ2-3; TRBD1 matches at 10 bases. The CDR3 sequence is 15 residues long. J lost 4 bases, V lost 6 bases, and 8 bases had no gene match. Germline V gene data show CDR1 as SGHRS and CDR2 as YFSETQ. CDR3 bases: TGCGCCAGCAAGCCCGGGACAGGGGCCTCAGATACGCAGTATTTT. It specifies CASKPGTGASDTQYF.

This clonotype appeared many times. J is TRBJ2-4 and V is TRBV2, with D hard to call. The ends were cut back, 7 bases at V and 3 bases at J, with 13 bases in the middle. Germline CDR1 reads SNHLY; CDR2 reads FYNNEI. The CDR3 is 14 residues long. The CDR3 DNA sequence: TGTGCCAGCACAGGAAGTGTTGTCAAAAACATTCAGTACTTC. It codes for CASTGSVVKNIQYF.